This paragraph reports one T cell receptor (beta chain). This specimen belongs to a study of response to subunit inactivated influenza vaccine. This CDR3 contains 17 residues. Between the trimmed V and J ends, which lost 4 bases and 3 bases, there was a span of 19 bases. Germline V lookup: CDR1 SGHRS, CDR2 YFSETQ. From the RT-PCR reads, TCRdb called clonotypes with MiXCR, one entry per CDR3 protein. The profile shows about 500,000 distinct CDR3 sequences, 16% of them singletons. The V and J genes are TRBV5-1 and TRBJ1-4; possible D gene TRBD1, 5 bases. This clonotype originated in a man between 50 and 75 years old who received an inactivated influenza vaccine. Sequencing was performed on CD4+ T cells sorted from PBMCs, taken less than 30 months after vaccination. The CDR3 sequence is CASSEGTAVVANEKLFF. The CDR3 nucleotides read TGCGCCAGCAGCGAGGGGACTGCAGTAGTGGCTAATGAAAAACTGTTTTTT.